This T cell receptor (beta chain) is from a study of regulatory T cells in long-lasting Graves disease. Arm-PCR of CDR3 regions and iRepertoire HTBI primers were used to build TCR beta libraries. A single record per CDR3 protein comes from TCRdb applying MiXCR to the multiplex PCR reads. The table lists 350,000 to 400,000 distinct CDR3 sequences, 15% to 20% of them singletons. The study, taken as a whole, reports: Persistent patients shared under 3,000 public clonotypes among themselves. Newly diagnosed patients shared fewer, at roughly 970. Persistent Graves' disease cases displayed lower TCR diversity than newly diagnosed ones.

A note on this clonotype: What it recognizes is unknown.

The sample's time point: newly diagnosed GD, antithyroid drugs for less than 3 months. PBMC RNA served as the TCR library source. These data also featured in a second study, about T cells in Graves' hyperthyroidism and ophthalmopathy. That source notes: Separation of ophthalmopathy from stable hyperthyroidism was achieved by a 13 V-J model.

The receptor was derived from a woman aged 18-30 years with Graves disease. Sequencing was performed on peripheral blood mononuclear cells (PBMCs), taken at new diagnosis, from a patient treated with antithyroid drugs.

As DNA, the CDR3 is TGTGCCACCCATCGGTGGGGCGACTATGGCTACACCTTC. This translates into CATHRWGDYGYTF. The gene calls are TRBV6-1 and TRBJ1-2, with TRBD1 as a possible D gene (5 bases). This CDR3 contains 13 residues. The germline V gene encodes CDR1 MNHNS and CDR2 SASEGT. Trimming cost V 10 bases and J 3 bases, with 15 bases left between them.